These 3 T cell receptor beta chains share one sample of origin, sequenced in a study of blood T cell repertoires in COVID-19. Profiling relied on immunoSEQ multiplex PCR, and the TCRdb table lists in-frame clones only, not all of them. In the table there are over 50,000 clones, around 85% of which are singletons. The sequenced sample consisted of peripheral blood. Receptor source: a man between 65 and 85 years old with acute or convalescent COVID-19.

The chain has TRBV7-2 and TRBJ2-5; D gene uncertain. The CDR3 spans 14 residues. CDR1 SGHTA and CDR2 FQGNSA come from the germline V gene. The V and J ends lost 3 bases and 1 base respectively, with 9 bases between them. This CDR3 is CASSLSGSQETQYF. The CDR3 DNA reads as TGTGCCAGCAGCTTGTCTGGCAGCCAAGAGACCCAGTACTTC.

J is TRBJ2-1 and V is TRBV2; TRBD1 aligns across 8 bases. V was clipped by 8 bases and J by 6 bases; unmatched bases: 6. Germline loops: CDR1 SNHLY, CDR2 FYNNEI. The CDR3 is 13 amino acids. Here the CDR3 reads CASSVTGGNEQFF. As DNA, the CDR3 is TGTGCCAGCTCAGTAACAGGGGGCAATGAGCAGTTCTTC.

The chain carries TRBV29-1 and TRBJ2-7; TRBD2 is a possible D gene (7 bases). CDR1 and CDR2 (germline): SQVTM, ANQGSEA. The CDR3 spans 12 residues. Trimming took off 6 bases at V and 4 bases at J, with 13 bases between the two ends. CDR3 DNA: TGCAGCGTGATAAGGGGGGGGTACGAGCAGTACTTC. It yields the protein CSVIRGGYEQYF.